This entry features one T cell receptor beta chain sequence. Its specificity is not known. An amount of RNA that ranged from roughly 0.5 to 1 ug was reverse transcribed with random hexamers. By means of immunoSEQ multiplex PCR, TCR beta CDR3 spanning 54 Vbeta and 13 Jbeta underwent amplification. TCRdb reanalysed the immunoSEQ multiplex PCR reads using MiXCR and keeps one entry per CDR3 protein. In the table there are under 200,000 distinct CDR3 sequences, roughly 94% of which are singletons. The sample originates from a study of CD8 T cells in Susac syndrome. Study-level results: The CD4+ T cell repertoires in Susac syndrome did not show any clonal expansion.

The study sequenced TCR beta in blood CD8+ and CD4+ T cells. TEMRA cells were FACS-enriched, and CD8+ and CD4+ T cells were isolated negatively. The CDR3 extends over 14 amino acids. The ends were cut back, 0 bases at V and 4 bases at J, with 8 bases in the middle. Germline V gene sequence: CDR1 SGHNT, CDR2 YYREEE (reference sequence). The receptor was derived from a human donor with Susac syndrome. The sequenced sample was CD4+ T cells from PBMCs. The chain carries TRBV5-4 and TRBJ2-4; D may be TRBD2 (5 bases). CDR3: CASSLDPGKNIQYF. CDR3 bases: TGTGCCAGCAGCTTGGATCCGGGAAAAAACATTCAGTACTTC.